The 10 T cell receptor beta chains listed next were all sequenced from one sample in a study of glioma-infiltrating T cells after dendritic cell vaccination. The repertoire was sequenced with immunoSEQ multiplex PCR; TCRdb's copy has only in-frame clones and lacks some. Of about 50,000 clones in the sample, approximately 91% were seen once. The time point here: after dendritic cell vaccination, including at tumor progression/relapse. Sequencing used blood, obtained after dendritic cell vaccination. These receptors all come from a human donor with glioblastoma.

This clone came up once. The V gene is TRBV4-1, the J gene TRBJ2-1, with 8 bases aligning to TRBD2. V lost 2 bases to trimming and J lost 5 bases; unmatched junction nucleotides: 8. Germline-derived CDR1 and CDR2 are MGHRA and YSYEKL. This CDR3 contains 16 residues. Written as DNA, the CDR3 is TGCGCCAGCAGCCAATTTCCGACTAGCGCTAACAATGAGCAGTTCTTC. Translation gives CASSQFPTSANNEQFF.

CDR3 nucleotide sequence: TGTGCCAGCAGCTTGGATCACAGGGGCACTGAAGCTTTCTTT. As protein: CASSLDHRGTEAFF. The chain carries TRBV5-4 and TRBJ1-1; 7 bases match TRBD1. Trimming took 0 bases from V and 4 from J; bases not matched to a gene: 3. CDR3 length: 14 amino acids. Germline values: CDR1 SGHNT, CDR2 YYREEE (reference sequence).

The chain links TRBV2 to TRBJ2-4; perhaps TRBD1 as D (6 bases). The CDR3 has 14 residues. Looked up from germline, CDR1 is SNHLY and CDR2 is FYNNEI. The V end was cut by 6 bases, the J end by 8 bases, with 17 bases between. CDR3 sequence (DNA): TGTGCCAGCAGATCCGGACAGCTATCGGACATTCAGTACTTC. Translated, it gives CASRSGQLSDIQYF.

The chain employs TRBV19 and TRBJ2-2; 7 bases line up with TRBD1. Germline V gene data show CDR1 as LNHDA and CDR2 as SQIVND (reference sequence). Trimming removed 7 bases from V and 2 bases from J; junction bases left unmatched: 7. CDR3 length: 15 amino acids. The CDR3, as DNA: TGTGCCAGTACACCGGGACAGCGAAACACCGGGGAGCTGTTTTTT. It codes for CASTPGQRNTGELFF.

The chain recombines TRBV30 with TRBJ1-2, with 12 bases fitting TRBD1. V was clipped by 0 bases and J by 13 bases; unmatched bases: 6. CDR3 size: 13 residues. Germline V lookup: CDR1 GTSNPN, CDR2 SVGIG (reference sequence). CDR3 nucleotide sequence: TGTGCCTGGAGTGTACGGGACAGGGGGCAGTTCACCTTC. This translates into CAWSVRDRGQFTF.

This chain links TRBV6-1 with TRBJ2-1; D is unclear. CDR1 and CDR2 (germline): MNHNS, SASEGT. V was pared by 8 bases and J by 0 bases, with 8 bases between. The CDR3 loop spans 13 amino acids. The chain's CDR3 is CASSSDSYNEQFF. The CDR3 DNA reads as TGTGCCAGCTCAAGCGACTCCTACAATGAGCAGTTCTTC.

The chain couples TRBV5-4 to TRBJ2-3, with 9 bases identical to TRBD2. The CDR3 consists of 16 residues. CDR1 SGHNT and CDR2 YYREEE come from the germline V gene (reference sequence). The V and J ends lost 0 bases and 4 bases, in that order; junction bases with no gene match: 6. The CDR3, as DNA: TGTGCCAGCAGCTTGGTCTTACTAGCGGGTGCAGATACGCAGTATTTT. It yields the protein CASSLVLLAGADTQYF. The full variable domain, with the rest looked up from reference TRBV5-4 and TRBJ2-3, is ETGVTQSPTHLIKTRGQQVTLRCSSQSGHNTVSWYQQALGQGPQFIFQYYREEENGRGNFPPRFSGLQFPNYSSELNVNALELDDSALYLCASSLVLLAGADTQYFGPGTRLTVL.

This clone appeared a single time. The chain couples TRBV7-9 to TRBJ2-2; D might be TRBD1 (5 bases). From germline, CDR1 is SEHNR and CDR2 FQNEAQ (reference sequence). The CDR3 length is 18 residues. V was shortened by 0 bases and J by 4 bases, with 18 bases between the two germline ends. DNA of the CDR3: TGTGCCAGCAGCTTAGCCGGTCCAGGGCCTCGGATCACCGGGGAGCTGTTTTTT. Its protein is CASSLAGPGPRITGELFF.

The chain joins TRBV4-3 to TRBJ2-7; 8 positions agree with TRBD1. CDR1 and CDR2 from the germline V gene are LGHNA and YSLEER. The J segment lost 4 bases and the V segment lost 2 bases, leaving 13 bases of the junction unmatched. The CDR3 consists of 17 residues. This chain's CDR3 is CASSQRFPGQGLYEQYF. As DNA, the CDR3 is TGCGCCAGCAGCCAAAGATTTCCCGGACAGGGCTTGTACGAGCAGTACTTC.

The chain carries TRBV21-1 and TRBJ1-5. TRBV21-1 is labeled a pseudogene. The CDR3 spans 21 residues. CDR3 residues: CASSKVSLAAGYFNSNQPQHF. DNA of the CDR3: TGTGCCAGCAGCAAAGTCTCGTTAGCGGCAGGGTATTTTAATAGCAATCAGCCCCAGCATTTT.